What follows are 18 T cell receptor beta chains derived from one specimen sequenced in a study of T cell responses to AZD1222 COVID-19 vaccine (dated by TCRdb to about 2021). Libraries came from the immunoSEQ multiplex PCR assay. TCRdb carries this immuneACCESS record with in-frame sequences only. Its versions omit some clonotypes, under half of them owing to an unresolved V gene in the studies checked, with the rest unexplained. The sample includes 150,000 or so clones, with 91% observed a single time. About 3.8% of the sample is held by the ten biggest clonotypes. The time point label corresponds to: about 28 days (+/-7) after the second vaccine dose. Sequenced here: peripheral blood, sampled 28 days after the second AZD1222 dose. The source of these receptors is an adult who received the AZD1222 COVID-19 vaccine.

This chain joins TRBV18 and TRBJ1-2; TRBD1 might be the D (5 bases). Per germline, CDR1 KGHSH and CDR2 LQKENI. V shed 6 bases and J shed 4 bases, with 15 bases lying between them. CDR3 length: 14 amino acids. CDR3 protein: CASSPTGEGYGYTF. CDR3 nucleotide sequence: TGTGCCAGCTCCCCAACGGGGGAGGGCTATGGCTACACCTTC.

The chain joins TRBV19 to TRBJ2-1, with D tentatively TRBD1 or TRBD2 (7 bases each). Germline V CDR1 and CDR2: LNHDA, SQIVND (reference sequence). There are 16 residues in the CDR3. Trimming pared 1 base from V and 7 bases from J, leaving 17 bases between. Written as DNA, the CDR3 is TGTGCCAGTAGTATAGGGGGAGGGGGCGTTTGGAATGAGCAGTTCTTC. Its protein is CASSIGGGGVWNEQFF. The full variable domain, completed using reference TRBV19 and TRBJ2-1, is DGGITQSPKYLFRKEGQNVTLSCEQNLNHDAMYWYRQDPGQGLRLIYYSQIVNDFQKGDIAEGYSVSREKKESFPLTVTSAQKNPTAFYLCASSIGGGGVWNEQFFGPGTRLTVL.

This chain connects TRBV30 to TRBJ1-4; D is possibly TRBD1 (5 bases). The germline CDR1 and CDR2 sequences are GTSNPN and SVGIG (reference sequence). The CDR3 contains 14 residues. V lost 2 bases to trimming and J lost 6 bases, with 13 bases between them. CDR3 sequence reads: CAWSLDIVDEKLFF. CDR3 coding DNA: TGTGCCTGGAGTTTGGACATAGTGGATGAAAAACTGTTTTTT.

This clone was seen once. This chain joins TRBV6-6 and TRBJ1-6, with 10 bases matching TRBD1. CDR3 length: 20 residues. Germline CDR1 and CDR2: MNHNY and SVGAGI (reference sequence). V was clipped by 5 bases and J by 13 bases; unmatched bases: 26. The CDR3: CASSHEYPGGQGRPSSPLHF. CDR3 coding DNA: TGTGCCAGCAGTCACGAATACCCCGGGGGACAGGGGCGCCCTTCGTCTCCCCTCCACTTT.

The rearrangement uses TRBV7-9 and TRBJ2-2, with unresolved D. Trimming cost V 5 bases and J 4 bases, with 8 bases left between them. The CDR3 totals 13 residues. In germline, CDR1 is SEHNR, CDR2 FQNEAQ (reference sequence). The CDR3 region has the DNA TGTGCCAGCAGCCATCCGGTCACCGGGGAGCTGTTTTTT. Amino acids: CASSHPVTGELFF.

In this sample, this clone turned up a few times. Other DNA sequences in the same sample also yield this CDR3. V usage is TRBV7-9 and J usage is TRBJ2-6; D unresolved. The germline CDR1 and CDR2 sequences are SEHNR and FQNEAQ (reference sequence). The ends were cut back, 8 bases at V and 0 bases at J, with 8 bases in the middle. CDR3 length: 14 residues. CDR3 bases: TGTGCCAGCTCCGGCTCCTCTGGGGCCAACGTCCTGACTTTC. It encodes CASSGSSGANVLTF.

V usage is TRBV9 and J usage is TRBJ2-7, with D unresolved. This CDR3 is built from 14 residues. V dropped 0 bases and J dropped 1 base, with 8 bases sitting between them. CDR1 and CDR2 from the germline V gene are SGDLS and YYNGEE. The DNA of the CDR3 is TGTGCCAGCAGCGTAGGGCACTTTTCCTACGAGCAGTACTTC. It specifies CASSVGHFSYEQYF.

This clone was seen once. The gene calls are TRBV6-5 and TRBJ2-6, with unresolved D. Germline CDR1 MNHEY, CDR2 SVGAGI. This CDR3 spans 14 amino acids. The V gene lost 6 bases and the J gene lost 4 bases, with 10 bases spanning the gap. DNA for the CDR3: TGTGCCAGCAGAAGATCCGGAGGGGCCAACGTCCTGACTTTC. Its translation: CASRRSGGANVLTF.

J is TRBJ2-7 and V is TRBV7-9; TRBD1 might be the D (6 bases). Trimming pared 3 bases from V and 2 bases from J, leaving 8 bases between. Germline loops: CDR1 SEHNR, CDR2 FQNEAQ (reference sequence). The CDR3 is 13 residues long. The CDR3 sequence is CASSFTGTYEQYF. CDR3 sequence (DNA): TGTGCCAGCAGCTTTACAGGGACCTACGAGCAGTACTTC.

The chain is built from TRBV6-5 and TRBJ2-1; tentatively, D is TRBD1 (6 bases). This CDR3 comprises 12 residues. Germline-derived CDR1 and CDR2 are MNHEY and SVGAGI. Trimming removed 11 bases at V and 6 bases at J, with 14 bases between. CDR3 nucleotides: TGTGCCGCCAGGACAGAGCTCAATGAGCAGTTCTTC. Protein product: CAARTELNEQFF.

In this sample, this clone turned up once. V gene TRBV4-1 combines with J gene TRBJ2-5; 12 nucleotides align to TRBD2. The trim removed 1 base at V and 5 bases at J, leaving 8 bases unmatched. The CDR3 runs to 17 residues. Germline assignment: CDR1 MGHRA and CDR2 YSYEKL. CDR3 residues: CASSQGPSGGAGETQYF. CDR3 nucleotides: TGCGCCAGCAGCCAAGGGCCTAGCGGGGGGGCAGGGGAGACCCAGTACTTC.

The V call is TRBV25-1, the J call TRBJ2-3; D is ambiguous. The CDR3 totals 14 residues. The V end lost 0 bases, the J end lost 3 bases, and 7 bases lay between the germline ends. The germline V gene encodes CDR1 MGHDK and CDR2 SYGVNS. The DNA of the CDR3 is TGTGCCAGCAGTGAATATCTGGGAACAGATACGCAGTATTTT. Translating gives CASSEYLGTDTQYF.

The chain links TRBV6-4 to TRBJ1-2; D remains ambiguous. V was clipped by 4 bases and J by 7 bases, with 16 bases between them. Germline assignment: CDR1 MRHNA and CDR2 SNTAGT. CDR3 length: 14 residues. The CDR3 spells CASSGRSPKGGYTF. The CDR3 region has the DNA TGTGCCAGCAGTGGACGCAGCCCAAAGGGTGGCTACACCTTC.

The chain joins TRBV9 to TRBJ2-2; D gene ambiguous. Germline V lookup: CDR1 SGDLS, CDR2 YYNGEE. The germline V and J ends were trimmed by 3 bases and 4 bases, with 22 bases remaining between them. The CDR3 is 18 residues long. The CDR3 coding sequence is TGTGCCAGCAGCGCGGATCGAAGGCTTTGGTCTGCCACCGGGGAGCTGTTTTTT. This encodes CASSADRRLWSATGELFF. Full variable domain (remainder filled in from reference TRBV9 and TRBJ2-2): DSGVTQTPKHLITATGQRVTLRCSPRSGDLSVYWYQQSLDQGLQFLIQYYNGEERAKGNILERFSAQQFPDLHSELNLSSLELGDSALYFCASSADRRLWSATGELFFGEGSRLTVL.

The chain has TRBV5-4 and TRBJ2-5; 7 bases align to TRBD2. Germline CDR1 and CDR2: SGHNT and YYREEE (reference sequence). The CDR3 extends over 13 amino acids. The junction had 1 base not matched to a gene; V was cut back by 4 bases and J by 1 base. CDR3 loop: CASSLAAQETQYF. CDR3 bases: TGTGCCAGCAGCCTAGCGGCCCAAGAGACCCAGTACTTC.

To note about this clone: The sample has other DNA sequences that encode this CDR3 too. The chain combines TRBV6-1 with TRBJ1-5; no clear D. V lost 0 bases, J lost 1 base, and 7 bases lay in between. The CDR3 extends over 15 amino acids. CDR1 and CDR2 (germline): MNHNS, SASEGT. The CDR3 is CASSEALGSNQPQHF. The CDR3 DNA reads TGTGCCAGCAGTGAAGCGCTGGGGAGCAATCAGCCCCAGCATTTT.

The chain joins TRBV20-1 to TRBJ1-6; TRBD1 matches 7 bases. V shed 3 bases, J shed 8 bases, and the junction held 7 bases outside the gene matches. Germline CDR1 DFQATT, CDR2 SNEGSKA (reference sequence). The CDR3 extends over 14 amino acids. The CDR3 DNA reads as TGCAGTGCTAGTACGACAGGGCGGTATTCACCCCTCCACTTT. Protein sequence: CSASTTGRYSPLHF.

The chain recombines TRBV25-1 with TRBJ1-4, with D possibly TRBD1 on 5 matching bases. The CDR3 has 16 amino acids. With 3 bases removed from V and 4 bases from J, the gap between germline ends came to 15 bases. Germline lookup yields CDR1 MGHDK and CDR2 SYGVNS. The CDR3 reads CASSDLGAGINEKLFF. The CDR3, as DNA: TGTGCCAGCAGTGACCTCGGGGCAGGGATTAATGAAAAACTGTTTTTT.